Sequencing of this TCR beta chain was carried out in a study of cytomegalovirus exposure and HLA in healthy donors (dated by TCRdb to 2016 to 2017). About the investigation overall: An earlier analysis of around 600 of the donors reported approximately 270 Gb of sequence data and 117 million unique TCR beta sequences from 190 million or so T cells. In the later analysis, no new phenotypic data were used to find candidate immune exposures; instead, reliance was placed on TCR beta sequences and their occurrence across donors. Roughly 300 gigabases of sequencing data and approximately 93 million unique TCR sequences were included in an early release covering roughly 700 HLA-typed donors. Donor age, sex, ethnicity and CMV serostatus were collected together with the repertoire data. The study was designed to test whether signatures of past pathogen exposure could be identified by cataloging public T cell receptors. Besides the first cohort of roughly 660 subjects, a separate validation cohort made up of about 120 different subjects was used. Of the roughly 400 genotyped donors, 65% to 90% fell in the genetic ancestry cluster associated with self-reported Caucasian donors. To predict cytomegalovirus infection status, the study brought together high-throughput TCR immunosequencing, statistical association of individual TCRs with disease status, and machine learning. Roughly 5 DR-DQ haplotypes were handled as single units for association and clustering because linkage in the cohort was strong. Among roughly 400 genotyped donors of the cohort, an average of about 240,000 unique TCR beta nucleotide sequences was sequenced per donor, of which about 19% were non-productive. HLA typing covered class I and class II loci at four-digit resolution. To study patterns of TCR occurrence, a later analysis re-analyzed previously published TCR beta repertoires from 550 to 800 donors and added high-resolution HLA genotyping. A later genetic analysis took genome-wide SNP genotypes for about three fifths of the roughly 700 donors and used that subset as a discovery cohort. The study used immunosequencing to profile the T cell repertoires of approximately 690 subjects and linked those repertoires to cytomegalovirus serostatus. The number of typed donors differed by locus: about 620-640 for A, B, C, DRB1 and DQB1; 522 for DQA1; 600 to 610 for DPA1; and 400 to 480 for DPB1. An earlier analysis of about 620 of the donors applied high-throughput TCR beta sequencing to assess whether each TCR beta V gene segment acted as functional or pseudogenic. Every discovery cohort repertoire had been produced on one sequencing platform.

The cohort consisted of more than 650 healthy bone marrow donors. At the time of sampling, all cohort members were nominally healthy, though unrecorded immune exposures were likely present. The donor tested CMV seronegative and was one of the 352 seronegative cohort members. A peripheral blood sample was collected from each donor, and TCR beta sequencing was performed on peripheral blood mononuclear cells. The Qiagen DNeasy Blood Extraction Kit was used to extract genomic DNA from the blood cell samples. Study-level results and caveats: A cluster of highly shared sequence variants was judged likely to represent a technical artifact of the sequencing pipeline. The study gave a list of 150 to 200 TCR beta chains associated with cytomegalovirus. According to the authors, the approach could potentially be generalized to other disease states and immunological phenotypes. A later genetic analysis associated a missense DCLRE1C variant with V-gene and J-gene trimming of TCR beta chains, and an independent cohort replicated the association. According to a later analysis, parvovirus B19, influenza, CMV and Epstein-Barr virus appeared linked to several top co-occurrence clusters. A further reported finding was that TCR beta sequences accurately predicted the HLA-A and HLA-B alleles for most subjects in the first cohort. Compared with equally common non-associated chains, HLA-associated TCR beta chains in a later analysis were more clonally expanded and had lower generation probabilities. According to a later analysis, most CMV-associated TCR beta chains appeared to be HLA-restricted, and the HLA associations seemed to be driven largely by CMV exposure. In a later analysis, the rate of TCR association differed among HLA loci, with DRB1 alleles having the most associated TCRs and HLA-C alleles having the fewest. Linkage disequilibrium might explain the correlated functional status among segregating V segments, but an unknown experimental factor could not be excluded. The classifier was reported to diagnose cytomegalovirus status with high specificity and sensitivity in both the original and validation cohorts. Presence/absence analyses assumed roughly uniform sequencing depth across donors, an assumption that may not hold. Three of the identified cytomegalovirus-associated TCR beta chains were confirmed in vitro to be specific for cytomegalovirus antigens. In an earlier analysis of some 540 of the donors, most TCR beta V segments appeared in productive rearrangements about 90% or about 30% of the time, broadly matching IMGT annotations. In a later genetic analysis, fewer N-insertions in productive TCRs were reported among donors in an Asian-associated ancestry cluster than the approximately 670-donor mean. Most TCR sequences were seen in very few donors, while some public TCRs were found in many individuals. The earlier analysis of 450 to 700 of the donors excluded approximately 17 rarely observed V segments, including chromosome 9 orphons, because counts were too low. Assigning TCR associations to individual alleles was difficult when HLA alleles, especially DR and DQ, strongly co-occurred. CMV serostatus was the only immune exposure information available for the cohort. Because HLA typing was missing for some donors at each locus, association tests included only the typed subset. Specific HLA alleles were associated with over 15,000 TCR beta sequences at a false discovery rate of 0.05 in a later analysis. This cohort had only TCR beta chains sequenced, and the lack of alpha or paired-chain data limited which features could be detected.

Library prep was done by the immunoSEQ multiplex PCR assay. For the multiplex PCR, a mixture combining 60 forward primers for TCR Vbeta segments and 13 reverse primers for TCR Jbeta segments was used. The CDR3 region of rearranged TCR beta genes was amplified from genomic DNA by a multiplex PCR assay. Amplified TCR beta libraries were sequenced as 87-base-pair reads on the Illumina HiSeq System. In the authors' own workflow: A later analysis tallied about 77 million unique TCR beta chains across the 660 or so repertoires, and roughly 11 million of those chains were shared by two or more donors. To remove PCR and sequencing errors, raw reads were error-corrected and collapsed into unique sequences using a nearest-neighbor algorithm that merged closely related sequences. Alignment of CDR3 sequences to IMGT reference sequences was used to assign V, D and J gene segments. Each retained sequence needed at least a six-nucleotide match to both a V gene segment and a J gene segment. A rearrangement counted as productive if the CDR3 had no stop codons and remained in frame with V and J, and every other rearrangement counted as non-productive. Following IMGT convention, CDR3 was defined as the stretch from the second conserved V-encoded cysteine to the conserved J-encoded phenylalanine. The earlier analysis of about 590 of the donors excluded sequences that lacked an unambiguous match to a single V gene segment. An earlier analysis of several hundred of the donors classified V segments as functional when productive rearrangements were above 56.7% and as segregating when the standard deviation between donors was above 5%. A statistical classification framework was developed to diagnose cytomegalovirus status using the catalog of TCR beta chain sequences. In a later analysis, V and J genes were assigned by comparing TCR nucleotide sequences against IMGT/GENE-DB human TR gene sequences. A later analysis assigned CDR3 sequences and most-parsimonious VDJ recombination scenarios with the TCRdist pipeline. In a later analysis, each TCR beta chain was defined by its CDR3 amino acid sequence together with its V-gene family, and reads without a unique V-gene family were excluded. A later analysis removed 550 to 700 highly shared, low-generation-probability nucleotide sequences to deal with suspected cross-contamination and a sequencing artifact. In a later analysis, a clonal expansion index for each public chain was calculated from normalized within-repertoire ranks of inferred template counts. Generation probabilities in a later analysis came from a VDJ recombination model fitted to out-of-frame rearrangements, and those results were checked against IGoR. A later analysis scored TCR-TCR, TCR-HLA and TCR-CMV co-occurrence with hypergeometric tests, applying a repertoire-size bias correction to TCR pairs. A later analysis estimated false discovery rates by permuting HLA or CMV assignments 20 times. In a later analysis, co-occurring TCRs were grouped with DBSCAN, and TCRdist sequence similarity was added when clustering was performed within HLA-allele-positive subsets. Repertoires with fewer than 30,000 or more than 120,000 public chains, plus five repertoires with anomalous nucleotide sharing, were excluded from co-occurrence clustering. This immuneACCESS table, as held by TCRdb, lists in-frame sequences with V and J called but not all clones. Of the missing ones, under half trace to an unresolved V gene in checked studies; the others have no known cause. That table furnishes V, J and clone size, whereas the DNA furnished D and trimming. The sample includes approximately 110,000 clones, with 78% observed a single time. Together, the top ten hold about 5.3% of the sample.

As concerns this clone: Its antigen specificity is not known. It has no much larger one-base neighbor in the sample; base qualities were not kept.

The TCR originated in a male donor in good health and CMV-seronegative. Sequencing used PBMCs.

For the CDR3, the sequence is CASSIEGNRGTKETQYF. The sequenced DNA: TGTGCCAGTAGTATAGAGGGAAACAGGGGGACCAAAGAGACCCAGTACTTC. This chain joins TRBV19 to TRBJ2-5, and TRBD1 aligns with 8 junction nucleotides. The CDR3 goes from the cysteine to the phenylalanine over 17 residues. The sequence is cut down to CDR3 DNA, 51 bases in frame from base 1. V is trimmed back by 0 bases and J by 3 bases, and the junction contains 9 bases that no gene match accounts for. CDR1 and CDR2 (LNHDA, SQIVND) derive from the germline V gene (reference sequence).